One T cell receptor (beta chain) is described in this entry. The time point here: pretreatment peripheral blood. Here immunoSEQ multiplex PCR was the method, and the copy in TCRdb shows in-frame clones only, minus some. The profile shows approximately 88,000 clones, around 84% of them singletons. This CDR3 has 15 amino acids. Germline values: CDR1 SGHDN, CDR2 FVKESK. The V gene lost 3 bases and the J gene lost 6 bases, with 16 bases spanning the gap. These data belong to a study of PD-L1 blockade in urothelial cancer. Turning to the study itself: Analysis of blood occurred 3 weeks (second dose) and 6 weeks after treatment start. Blood-derived samples held a median 141,255 T cells.

The receptor comes from a man in his sixties with urothelial cancer. The chain links TRBV14 to TRBJ2-3; tentative D call: TRBD1 (6 bases). The sequences come from PBMCs, collected around atezolizumab (anti-PD-L1) treatment. Here the CDR3 DNA reads TGTGCCAGCAGCCAGATCAGGGGTTTGAGGGATACGCAGTATTTT. It encodes CASSQIRGLRDTQYF.